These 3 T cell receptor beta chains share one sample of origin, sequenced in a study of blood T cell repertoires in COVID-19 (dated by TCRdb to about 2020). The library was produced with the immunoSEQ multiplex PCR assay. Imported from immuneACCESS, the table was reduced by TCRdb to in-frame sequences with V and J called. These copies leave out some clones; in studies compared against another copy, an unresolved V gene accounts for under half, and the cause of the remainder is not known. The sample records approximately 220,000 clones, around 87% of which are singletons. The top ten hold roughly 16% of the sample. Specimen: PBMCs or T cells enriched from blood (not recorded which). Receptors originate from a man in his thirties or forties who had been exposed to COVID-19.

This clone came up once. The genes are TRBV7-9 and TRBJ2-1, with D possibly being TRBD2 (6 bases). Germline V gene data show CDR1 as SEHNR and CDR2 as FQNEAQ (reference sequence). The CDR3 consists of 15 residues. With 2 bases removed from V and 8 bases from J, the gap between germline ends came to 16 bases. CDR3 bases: TGTGCCAGCAGCTTATTCGATAGCTCGGGGGATGAGCAGTTCTTC. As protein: CASSLFDSSGDEQFF.

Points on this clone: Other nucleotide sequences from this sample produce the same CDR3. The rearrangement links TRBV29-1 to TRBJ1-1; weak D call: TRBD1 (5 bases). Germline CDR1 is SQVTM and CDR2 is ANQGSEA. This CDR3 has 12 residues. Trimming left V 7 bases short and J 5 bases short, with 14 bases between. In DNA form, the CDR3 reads TGCAGCGCCCCCCTTCAGGGAACTGAAGCTTTCTTT. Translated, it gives CSAPLQGTEAFF.

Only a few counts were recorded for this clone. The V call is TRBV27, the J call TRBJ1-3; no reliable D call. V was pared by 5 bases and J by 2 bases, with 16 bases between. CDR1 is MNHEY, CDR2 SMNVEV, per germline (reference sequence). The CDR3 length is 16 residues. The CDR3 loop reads CASSPTPSGAGNTIYF. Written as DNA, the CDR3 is TGTGCCAGCAGTCCCACCCCGAGCGGGGCTGGAAACACCATATATTTT.